The clone carrying this TCR beta chain was observed a few times. Its antigen is as yet unknown. Time point defined: newly diagnosed GD, antithyroid drugs for less than 3 months. PBMC RNA served as the TCR library source. The CDR3 has 14 residues. Germline lookup yields CDR1 SEHNR and CDR2 FQNEAQ (reference sequence). V was trimmed by 6 bases and J by 2 bases, leaving 11 bases between them. Building the TCR beta libraries relied on iRepertoire HTBI primers, and CDR3 regions underwent Arm-PCR. Via MiXCR, TCRdb re-called the multiplex PCR reads, giving one row per CDR3 protein. This sample carries hundreds of thousands of distinct CDR3 sequences, about 14% of them seen once, and the ten largest clones take roughly a tenth. The data were taken from a study of regulatory T cells in long-lasting Graves disease. Points from the study as a whole: There were preferences for TRBV28, TRBJ1-2 and TRBJ2-5 in persistent disease.

A further study also used this sample, focusing on T cells in Graves' hyperthyroidism and ophthalmopathy. That paper notes: A set of HTBI primers served as the primers for a first-round RT-PCR of the TCR CDR3.

The sequences come from peripheral blood mononuclear cells (PBMCs), collected at new diagnosis, from a patient treated with antithyroid drugs. The receptor's source is a man under 40 with Graves disease. The V call is TRBV7-9, the J call TRBJ1-5; possibly TRBD1 for D (6 bases). The CDR3 DNA reads as TGTGCCAGCAGTGTTTCAGGGGGCAATCAGCCCCAGCATTTT. Its translation: CASSVSGGNQPQHF. Variable domain in full (rest from reference TRBV7-9 and TRBJ1-5): DTGVSQNPRHKITKRGQNVTFRCDPISEHNRLYWYRQTLGQGPEFLTYFQNEAQLEKSRLLSDRFSAERPKGSFSTLEIQRTEQGDSAMYLCASSVSGGNQPQHFGDGTRLSIL.